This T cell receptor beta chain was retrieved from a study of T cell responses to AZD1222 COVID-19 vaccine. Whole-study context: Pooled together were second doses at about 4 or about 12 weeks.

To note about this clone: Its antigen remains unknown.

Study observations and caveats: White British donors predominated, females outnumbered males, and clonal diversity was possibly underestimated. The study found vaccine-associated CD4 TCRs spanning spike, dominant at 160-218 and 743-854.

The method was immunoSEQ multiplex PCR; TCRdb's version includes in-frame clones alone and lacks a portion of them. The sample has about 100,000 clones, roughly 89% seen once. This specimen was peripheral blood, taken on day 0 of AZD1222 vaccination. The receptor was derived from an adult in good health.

The CDR3 DNA sequence: TGTGCCAGTAGCCGGATACAGGGGGCAGGAACCGGGGAGCTGTTTTTT. Protein product: CASSRIQGAGTGELFF. The chain uses TRBV19 and TRBJ2-2; 9 positions match TRBD1. Germline V gene lookup returns CDR1 LNHDA and CDR2 SQIVND (reference sequence). Trimming cost V 6 bases and J 5 bases; bases outside gene matches: 10. The CDR3 sequence is 16 residues long.